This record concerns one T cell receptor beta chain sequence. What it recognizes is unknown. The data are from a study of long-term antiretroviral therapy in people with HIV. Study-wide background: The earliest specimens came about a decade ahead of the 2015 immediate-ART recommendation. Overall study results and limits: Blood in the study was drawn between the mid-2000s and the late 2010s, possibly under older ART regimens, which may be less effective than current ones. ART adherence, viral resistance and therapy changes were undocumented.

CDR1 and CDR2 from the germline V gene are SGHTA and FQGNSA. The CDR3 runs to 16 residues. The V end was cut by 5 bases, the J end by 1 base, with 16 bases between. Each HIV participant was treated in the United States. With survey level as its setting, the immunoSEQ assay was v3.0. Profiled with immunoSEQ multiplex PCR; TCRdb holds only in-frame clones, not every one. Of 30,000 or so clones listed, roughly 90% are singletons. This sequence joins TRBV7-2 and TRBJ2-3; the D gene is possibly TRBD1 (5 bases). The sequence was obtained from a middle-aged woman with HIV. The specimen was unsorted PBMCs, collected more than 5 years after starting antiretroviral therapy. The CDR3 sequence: CASSPEPTRGTDTQYF. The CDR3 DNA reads TGTGCCAGCAGCCCAGAGCCCACCAGGGGCACAGATACGCAGTATTTT.